This TCR beta chain came from a study of tissue T cells after allogeneic stem cell transplantation. CDR1 and CDR2 from the germline V gene are FNHDT and SITEND (reference sequence). This CDR3 is 15 amino acids long. Losses at the gene ends were 2 bases for V and 2 bases for J; bases not matched to a gene: 2. The time point here: mouse harvest day 14 after allogeneic transplant. Tail vein injection delivered 10^7 T-cell-depleted bone marrow cells and 10^6 splenic CD5+ T cells. This table comes from immunoSEQ multiplex PCR, and its TCRdb copy is limited to in-frame clones, with some not included. The data show thousands of clones, roughly 50% seen once. By share of the sample, this clone is large. Each gene name is a mouse one. The read is 1 residue too short to cover the CDR3 end, so that end is filled in from the germline J gene.

The sample consisted of gut tissue. The receptor was isolated from a female BALB/c mouse given C57BL/6 T cells with graft-versus-host disease after an allogeneic hematopoietic cell transplant. The chain joins TRBV19 to TRBJ2-1; TRBD1 matches at 9 bases. The DNA read from the CDR3 is TGTGCCAGCAGTATTCGGGACAGGGACTATGCTGAGCAGTTC. Amino acids: CASSIRDRDYAEQF. The entire CDR3 protein is CASSIRDRDYAEQFF.